This TCR beta chain was identified during a study of blood T cell repertoires in COVID-19. The CDR3 is made up of 15 amino acids. CDR1 and CDR2 (germline): LGHNA, YSLEER. V lost 0 bases and J 4 bases, leaving 7 bases between the germline ends. TCRdb's copy holds only in-frame clones and misses some; the assay was immunoSEQ multiplex PCR. Here the sample spans 300,000 to 400,000 clones, just over 85% being singletons. This chain joins TRBV4-3 and TRBJ2-6; D uncertain. This clonotype originated in a woman aged 40 to 50 with acute COVID-19. Sequenced sample: PBMCs or T cells enriched from blood (not recorded which). DNA for the CDR3: TGCGCCAGCAGCCAAGAGCTCCTAGGGGCCAACGTCCTGACTTTC. Its translation is CASSQELLGANVLTF.